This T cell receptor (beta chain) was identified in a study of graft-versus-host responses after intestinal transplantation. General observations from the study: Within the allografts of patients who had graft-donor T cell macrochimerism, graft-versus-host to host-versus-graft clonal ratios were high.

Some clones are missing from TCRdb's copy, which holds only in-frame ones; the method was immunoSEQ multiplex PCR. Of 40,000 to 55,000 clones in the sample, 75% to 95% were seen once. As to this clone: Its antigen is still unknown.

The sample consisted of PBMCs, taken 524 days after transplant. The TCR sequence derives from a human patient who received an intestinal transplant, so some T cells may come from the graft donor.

CDR3 in amino acids: CASSLALYGELFF. The CDR3, as DNA: TGTGCCAGCAGCTTAGCTCTCTACGGGGAGCTGTTTTTT. The chain recombines TRBV7-2 with TRBJ2-2, with no clear D. CDR1 SGHTA and CDR2 FQGNSA come from the germline V gene. The V end lost 0 bases, the J end lost 7 bases, and 6 bases lay between the germline ends. This CDR3 spans 13 amino acids.